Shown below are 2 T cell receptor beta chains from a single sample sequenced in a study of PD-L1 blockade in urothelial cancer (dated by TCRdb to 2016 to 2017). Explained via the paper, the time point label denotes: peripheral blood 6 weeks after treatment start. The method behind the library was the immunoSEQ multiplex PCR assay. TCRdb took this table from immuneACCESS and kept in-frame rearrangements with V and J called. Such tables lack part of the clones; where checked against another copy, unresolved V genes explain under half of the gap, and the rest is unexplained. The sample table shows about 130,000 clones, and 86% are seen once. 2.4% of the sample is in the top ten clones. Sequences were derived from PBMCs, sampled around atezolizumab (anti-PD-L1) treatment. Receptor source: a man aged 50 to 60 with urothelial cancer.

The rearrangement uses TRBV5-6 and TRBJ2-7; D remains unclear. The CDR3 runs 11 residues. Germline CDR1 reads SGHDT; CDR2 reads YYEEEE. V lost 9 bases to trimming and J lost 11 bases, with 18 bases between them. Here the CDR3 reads CANLIAIFKYF. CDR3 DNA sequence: TGTGCCAACTTGATAGCCATCTTCAAGTACTTC. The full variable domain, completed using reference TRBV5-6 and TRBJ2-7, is DAGVTQSPTHLIKTRGQQVTLRCSPKSGHDTVSWYQQALGQGPQFIFQYYEEEERQRGNFPDRFSGHQFPNYSSELNVNALLLGDSALYLCANLIAIFKYFGPGTRLTVT.

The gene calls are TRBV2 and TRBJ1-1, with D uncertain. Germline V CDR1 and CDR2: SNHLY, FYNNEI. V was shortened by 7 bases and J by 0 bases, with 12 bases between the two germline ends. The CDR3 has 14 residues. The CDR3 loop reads CASTRSFMNTEAFF. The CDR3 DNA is TGTGCCAGCACCAGATCATTCATGAACACTGAAGCTTTCTTT. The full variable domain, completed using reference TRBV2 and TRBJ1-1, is EPEVTQTPSHQVTQMGQEVILRCVPISNHLYFYWYRQILGQKVEFLVSFYNNEISEKSEIFDDQFSVERPDGSNFTLKIRSTKLEDSAMYFCASTRSFMNTEAFFGQGTRLTVV.